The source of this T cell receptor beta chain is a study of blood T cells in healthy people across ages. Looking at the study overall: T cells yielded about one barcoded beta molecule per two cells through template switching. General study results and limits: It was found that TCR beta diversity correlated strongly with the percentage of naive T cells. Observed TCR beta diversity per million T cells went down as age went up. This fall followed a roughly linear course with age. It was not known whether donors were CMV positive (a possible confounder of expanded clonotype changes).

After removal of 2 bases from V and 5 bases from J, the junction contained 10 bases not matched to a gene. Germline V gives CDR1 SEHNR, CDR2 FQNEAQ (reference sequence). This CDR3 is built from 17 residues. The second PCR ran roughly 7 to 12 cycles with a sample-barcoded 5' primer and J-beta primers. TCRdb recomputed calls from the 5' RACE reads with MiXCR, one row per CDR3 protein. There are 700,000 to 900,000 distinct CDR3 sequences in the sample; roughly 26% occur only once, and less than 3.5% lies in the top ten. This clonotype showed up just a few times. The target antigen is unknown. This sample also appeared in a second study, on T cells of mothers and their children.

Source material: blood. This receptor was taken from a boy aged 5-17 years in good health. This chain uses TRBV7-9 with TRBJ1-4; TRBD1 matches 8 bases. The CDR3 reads CASSLIRTGLRNEKLFF. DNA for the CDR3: TGTGCCAGCAGCTTAATTCGGACAGGGCTTCGAAATGAAAAACTGTTTTTT.